These T cell receptor beta chains were read from a single sample in a study of vaccination and CD4 T cells after COVID-19. No cognate antigen is known for these TCRs. TCRdb reanalysed the PCR reads using MiXCR and keeps one entry per CDR3 protein. This table holds 13,000 to 15,000 distinct CDR3 sequences, roughly 61% found once. Material: CD4+ T cells from blood, cultured in vitro. These receptors were taken from a human donor who had recovered from COVID-19. CDR3s include the opening cysteine and the closing phenylalanine or tryptophan. Each record gives: J gene, D gene, clone size, V gene, CDR3 DNA, CDR3 protein. A D gene is named only where the DNA matches it firmly. Rows may omit the clone size; those that give it use once, few, many or a size class.

J: TRBJ2-1; D: .; size: .; V: TRBV20-1; DNA: TGCAGTGCTAGAGTAAGAGGGAATGAGCAGTTCTTC; CDR3: CSARVRGNEQFF
J: TRBJ1-2; D: .; size: .; V: TRBV5-8; DNA: TGTGCCAGCAGCTTGAGAGACCCAGGGAGCTATGGCTACACCTTC; CDR3: CASSLRDPGSYGYTF
J: TRBJ2-7; D: .; size: .; V: TRBV7-2; DNA: TGTGCCAGCAGCCCCCGGGACACCCCCTTCGGGCTTCCTTACGAGCAGTACTTC; CDR3: CASSPRDTPFGLPYEQYF
J: TRBJ2-7; D: TRBD2; size: .; V: TRBV7-3; DNA: TGTGCCAGCAGGCCAGCGGGAGGCTCCTACGAGCAGTACTTC; CDR3: CASRPAGGSYEQYF
J: TRBJ2-3; D: .; size: .; V: TRBV20-1; DNA: TGCAGTGCTAGGCTCACAGATACGCAGTATTTT; CDR3: CSARLTDTQYF
J: TRBJ2-3; D: .; size: few; V: TRBV7-2; DNA: TGTGCCAGCAGCACCCAACGCGGGGGCCCAGATACGCAGTATTTT; CDR3: CASSTQRGGPDTQYF
J: TRBJ2-7; D: .; size: .; V: TRBV21-1; DNA: TGTGCCAGCAGCAAAGTAGAGACTAGGAAGTCCTACGAGCAGTACTTC; CDR3: CASSKVETRKSYEQYF
J: TRBJ2-5; D: TRBD2; size: .; V: TRBV20-1; DNA: TGCAGTGCCGGCGGACTAGCGGTGGGAGAGACCCAGTACTTC; CDR3: CSAGGLAVGETQYF
J: TRBJ2-3; D: .; size: .; V: TRBV24-1; DNA: TGTGCCACCAGTGTCTCCGGGGCCCTAAGACGGGATACGCAGTATTTT; CDR3: CATSVSGALRRDTQYF
J: TRBJ1-1; D: TRBD1; size: large; V: TRBV5-1; DNA: TGCGCCAGCAGCAGAAGACAGGGTGTCACTGAAGCTTTCTTT; CDR3: CASSRRQGVTEAFF
J: TRBJ1-1; D: TRBD1; size: .; V: TRBV18; DNA: TGTGCCAGCTCACCTAGGGGGCTTGTGGCTGAAGCTTTCTTT; CDR3: CASSPRGLVAEAFF
J: TRBJ2-3; D: .; size: medium-sized; V: TRBV7-2; DNA: TGTGCCAGCAGCTTAGGGAGCACAGATACGCAGTATTTT; CDR3: CASSLGSTDTQYF
J: TRBJ1-5; D: .; size: .; V: TRBV6-1; DNA: TGTGCCAGCAGCCCGGGGGCAGGCAGCAATCAGCCCCAGCATTTT; CDR3: CASSPGAGSNQPQHF
J: TRBJ1-5; D: TRBD1; size: few; V: TRBV7-9; DNA: TGTGCCAGCAGCTTAGGTGGACAGGGGATTAATCAGCCCCAGCATTTT; CDR3: CASSLGGQGINQPQHF
J: TRBJ2-7; D: .; size: once; V: TRBV7-2; DNA: TGTGCCAGCAGCTTAGTAGGGAGTAGCCCCTACGAGCAGTACTTC; CDR3: CASSLVGSSPYEQYF
J: TRBJ2-1; D: TRBD1; size: .; V: TRBV2; DNA: TGTGCCAGCGGCGGGGGGACAGGGGTTCGCAATGAGCAGTTCTTC; CDR3: CASGGGTGVRNEQFF
J: TRBJ2-2; D: TRBD2; size: .; V: TRBV28; DNA: TGTGCCAGCAGTTTTACGGGTCTAGCGGGGAACACCGGGGAGCTGTTTTTT; CDR3: CASSFTGLAGNTGELFF
J: TRBJ2-3; D: .; size: .; V: TRBV6-2/TRBV6-3; DNA: TGTGCCAGCAGTTACCCCCAATTTGGGCCTAGCACAGATACGCAGTATTTT; CDR3: CASSYPQFGPSTDTQYF
J: TRBJ1-5; D: .; size: .; V: TRBV19; DNA: TGTGCCAGTAGTATAGACGGTGATCAGCCCCAGCATTTT; CDR3: CASSIDGDQPQHF
J: TRBJ2-7; D: TRBD2; size: few; V: TRBV2; DNA: TGTGCCAGCAGTGAACTGGGTAGCGGGAGGGAAGCCTACGAGCAGTACTTC; CDR3: CASSELGSGREAYEQYF
J: TRBJ1-6; D: .; size: .; V: TRBV28; DNA: TGTGCCAGCACCCCGAGCTCCTATAATTCACCCCTCCACTTT; CDR3: CASTPSSYNSPLHF
J: TRBJ2-1; D: .; size: few; V: TRBV7-2; DNA: TGTGCCAGCAGCTTTCGCTCTGGGAACAATGAGCAGTTCTTC; CDR3: CASSFRSGNNEQFF
J: TRBJ1-4; D: TRBD1; size: .; V: TRBV2; DNA: TGTGCCAGCAGCGGGACAGGGAGGCCTAATGAAAAACTGTTTTTT; CDR3: CASSGTGRPNEKLFF
J: TRBJ2-5; D: .; size: .; V: TRBV2; DNA: TGTGCCAGCAGGACAGGAGAGACCCAGTACTTC; CDR3: CASRTGETQYF
J: TRBJ1-2; D: TRBD1; size: few; V: TRBV25-1; DNA: TGTGCCAGCAGTGCACTACAGGGGATTGGCTACACCTTC; CDR3: CASSALQGIGYTF
J: TRBJ2-7; D: TRBD1; size: few; V: TRBV20-1; DNA: TGCAGTGCTAGAACGGACAGGGAAGGCGAGCAGTACTTC; CDR3: CSARTDREGEQYF
J: TRBJ2-3; D: .; size: .; V: TRBV20-1; DNA: TGCAGTGCCAAGAGCAGTTTTGGCACAGATACGCAGTATTTT; CDR3: CSAKSSFGTDTQYF
J: TRBJ1-1; D: .; size: once; V: TRBV20-1; DNA: TGCAGTGCTAGATCCACTTTGAGGGCGAACACTGAAGCTTTCTTT; CDR3: CSARSTLRANTEAFF
J: TRBJ2-7; D: TRBD1; size: .; V: TRBV19; DNA: TGTGCCAGTAGTCTGGGACAGGTCTACGAGCAGTACTTC; CDR3: CASSLGQVYEQYF
J: TRBJ2-7; D: TRBD2; size: few; V: TRBV12-3/TRBV12-4; DNA: TGTGCCAGCAGTTTAATAGCGGGAGGGAGTGGGCAGTACTTC; CDR3: CASSLIAGGSGQYF
J: TRBJ2-1; D: TRBD2; size: few; V: TRBV2; DNA: TGTGCCAGCAGGGGAGGGACTAGCGGATACAATGAGCAGTTCTTC; CDR3: CASRGGTSGYNEQFF
J: TRBJ2-5; D: .; size: .; V: TRBV20-1; DNA: TGCAGTGCCGGTACGGGGGCTCGTTCCTCTGAAGAGACCCAGTACTTC; CDR3: CSAGTGARSSEETQYF
J: TRBJ2-2; D: TRBD2; size: .; V: TRBV7-3; DNA: TGTGCCAGCAGTCTCTTAGCGGGAGTACGAACCGGGGAGCTGTTTTTT; CDR3: CASSLLAGVRTGELFF
J: TRBJ2-3; D: TRBD2; size: large; V: TRBV7-9; DNA: TGTGCCAGCACCCCCGGCCCTAGCGGGAGGGCCTTCACAGATACGCAGTATTTT; CDR3: CASTPGPSGRAFTDTQYF
J: TRBJ2-2; D: TRBD1; size: .; V: TRBV7-9; DNA: TGTGCCAGCAGCTTAGACGCCCGGGACAGGGGAAGGGTGTTTTTT; CDR3: CASSLDARDRGRVFF
J: TRBJ2-1; D: .; size: .; V: TRBV15; DNA: TGTGCCACCAGCAGAGGTCCCGACGTCCTGTACAATGAGCAGTTCTTC; CDR3: CATSRGPDVLYNEQFF
J: TRBJ2-5; D: .; size: .; V: TRBV15; DNA: TGTGCCACCAGCAGAGAGTACGGGGAAGGGGAGACCCAGTACTTC; CDR3: CATSREYGEGETQYF
J: TRBJ2-4; D: TRBD2; size: once; V: TRBV28; DNA: TGTGCCAGCAGCTCCGGGGGGAAAAACATTCAGTACTTC; CDR3: CASSSGGKNIQYF
J: TRBJ1-5; D: .; size: .; V: TRBV15; DNA: TGTGCCACCAGCAGATCAGGGGGCAATCAGCCCCAGCATTTT; CDR3: CATSRSGGNQPQHF
J: TRBJ1-5; D: .; size: .; V: TRBV6-1; DNA: TGTGCCAGCAGTGAAGTCCGGGGCCATAGCAATCAGCCCCAGCATTTT; CDR3: CASSEVRGHSNQPQHF
J: TRBJ2-7; D: TRBD1; size: .; V: TRBV10-1; DNA: TGCGCCAAAACCAGGGGGAACTACGAGCAGTACTTC; CDR3: CAKTRGNYEQYF
J: TRBJ2-5; D: .; size: .; V: TRBV2; DNA: TGTGCCAGCACAAGGGAGCAAGAGACCCAGTACTTC; CDR3: CASTREQETQYF
J: TRBJ1-1; D: TRBD1; size: .; V: TRBV30; DNA: TGTGCCTGGTCCGGGACAGGGAACACTGAAGCTTTCTTT; CDR3: CAWSGTGNTEAFF
J: TRBJ2-1; D: TRBD2; size: .; V: TRBV7-9; DNA: TGTGCCAGCAGCTTAGGCCTAGCGGTAATCAATGAGCAGTTCTTC; CDR3: CASSLGLAVINEQFF
J: TRBJ2-3; D: .; size: .; V: TRBV7-9; DNA: TGTGCCAGCAGCTTAGGGAGAACCACAGATACGCAGTATTTT; CDR3: CASSLGRTTDTQYF
J: TRBJ1-2; D: .; size: .; V: TRBV7-9; DNA: TGTGCCAGCAGCTTAAGAACAGGGTCTAACACCTTC; CDR3: CASSLRTGSNTF
J: TRBJ2-5; D: .; size: few; V: TRBV6-2/TRBV6-3; DNA: TGTGCCAGCAGTTACTCTAGAGGGGCAGAGACCCAGTACTTC; CDR3: CASSYSRGAETQYF
J: TRBJ1-6; D: .; size: .; V: TRBV20-1; DNA: TGCAGTGCTAGCACAGGCTCCTATAATTCACCCCTCCACTTT; CDR3: CSASTGSYNSPLHF
J: TRBJ2-2; D: .; size: .; V: TRBV7-9; DNA: TGTGCCAGCAGCCTGACACGCGGGCTGTTTTTT; CDR3: CASSLTRGLFF
J: TRBJ2-1; D: TRBD2; size: .; V: TRBV7-9; DNA: TGTGCCAGCAGGAGAATACTAGCGGGGCTAGAGGCCTACAATGAGCAGTTCTTC; CDR3: CASRRILAGLEAYNEQFF